A selection of T cell receptor beta chains follows, all from one sample in a study of cytomegalovirus exposure and HLA in healthy donors. Repertoires were generated with immunoSEQ multiplex PCR, while TCRdb's copy carries only in-frame clones and drops some. The table has fewer than 200,000 clones, around 77% seen once. Sequencing input: PBMCs. All receptors derive from a man in his fifties or sixties in good health and CMV-seronegative. The CDR3 runs from the conserved cysteine through the conserved F or W. A D gene is named only where the DNA matches it firmly. Clone size appears in some rows only: once, few, many, or a class for an expanded clone.

j_call	clone_size	v_call	d_call	cdr3_nt	cdr3_aa
TRBJ2-7	NA	TRBV30	NA	TGTGCCTGGAGTGTACTCTACGAGCAGTACTTC	CAWSVLYEQYF
TRBJ2-7	NA	TRBV5-1	NA	TGCGCCAGCAGCTTAGCCTTATCAACCTACGAGCAGTACTTC	CASSLALSTYEQYF
TRBJ1-1	NA	TRBV30	TRBD1	TGTGCCTGGTCGAGTGGCTATCAGGGACAGCAAAACACTGAAGCTTTCTTT	CAWSSGYQGQQNTEAFF
TRBJ2-7	NA	TRBV11-3	TRBD1	TGTGCCAGCAGCCCTTCGGAAGGGACAGCCTTCTACGAGCAGTACTTC	CASSPSEGTAFYEQYF
TRBJ1-3	NA	TRBV5-1	TRBD1	TGCGCCAGCAGCTGGGGCCGGGACAGTGGAAACACCATATATTTT	CASSWGRDSGNTIYF
TRBJ2-7	few	TRBV10-3	TRBD2	TGTGCCATCAGGGGACTAGCGGGAATCTCCGAGCAGTACTTC	CAIRGLAGISEQYF
TRBJ1-5	once	TRBV10-1	NA	TGCGCCAGCAGTGAATGCCGGGATAGCAATCAGCCCCAGCATTTT	CASSECRDSNQPQHF
TRBJ1-2	NA	TRBV6-5	TRBD1	TGTGCCAGCAGTACACCCGGGACAGGGGACTTTGGCTACACCTTC	CASSTPGTGDFGYTF
TRBJ2-3	NA	TRBV29-1	NA	TGCAGCGTTGGAGGGAGCACAGATACGCAGTATTTT	CSVGGSTDTQYF
TRBJ2-5	NA	TRBV5-4	NA	TGTGCCAGCAGCTTAGGGCGCAGGGCGGAGACCCAGTACTTC	CASSLGRRAETQYF
TRBJ2-7	NA	TRBV6-5	NA	TGTGCCAGCAGTTATAACAGTGGGCCCTACGAGCAGTACTTC	CASSYNSGPYEQYF
TRBJ1-2	NA	TRBV28	TRBD1	TGTGCCAGCAGTTTAGTGACAGGGGGCGTCCCCTACGGCTATGGCTACACCTTC	CASSLVTGGVPYGYGYTF
TRBJ2-5	NA	TRBV29-1	TRBD1	TGCAGCGTTGCACAGGGGAGCCGAGAGACCCAGTACTTC	CSVAQGSRETQYF
TRBJ2-7	NA	TRBV7-9	TRBD2	TGTGCCAGCAGCCCTCGGGGCGGGAGTAGGTACGAGCAGTACTTC	CASSPRGGSRYEQYF
TRBJ2-3	once	TRBV27	TRBD1	TGTGCCAGCAGCAGGGACAGGGACTCAGATACGCAGTATTTT	CASSRDRDSDTQYF
TRBJ1-3	NA	TRBV9	NA	TGTGCCAGCAGCGGCAACGGACTGATAGGAGCTGGAAACACCATATATTTT	CASSGNGLIGAGNTIYF
TRBJ2-7	NA	TRBV27	TRBD2	TGTGCCAGCACCCTGACTAGCGGGGACTACGAGCAGTACTTC	CASTLTSGDYEQYF